Listed below are T cell receptor beta chains from one sample, sequenced in a study of blood T cell repertoires in COVID-19. Measured with immunoSEQ multiplex PCR; TCRdb has only the in-frame clones, and not every one. This sample yields approximately 97,000 clones, of which 88% are seen a single time; roughly 2% belongs to the top ten. The sample taken for sequencing was peripheral blood. These receptors were collected from a man in his fifties with COVID-19, enrolled during active disease. CDR3s leave out the opening cysteine and the closing phenylalanine or tryptophan. A D gene is named only where the DNA matches it firmly.

ASSLGQSYNEQF,12,TRBV13,TRBD1,TRBJ2-1
ASSVGTSGGPHNEQF,15,TRBV5-1,TRBD2,TRBJ2-1
ASSRRLTYTRYT,12,TRBV5-6,-,TRBJ1-2
ASSQIRTGSGTEAF,14,TRBV4-1,TRBD1,TRBJ1-1
ASSAGLAGESSYNEQF,16,TRBV2,TRBD2,TRBJ2-1
ASSLQGASYEQY,12,TRBV27,-,TRBJ2-7
ASSGRTGGVEKLF,13,TRBV5-1,TRBD1,TRBJ1-4
ASSVDLGGWYEQY,13,TRBV9,TRBD1,TRBJ2-7
ASSPGLAGNQPQH,13,TRBV7-7,-,TRBJ1-5
ASSPTVLPTEAF,12,TRBV18,-,TRBJ1-1
ASSPGQGTFTGELF,14,TRBV5-4,TRBD1,TRBJ2-2
ASREGAEAF,9,TRBV12-3/TRBV12-4,-,TRBJ1-1
AWRPLGTGGDEQY,13,TRBV30,TRBD1,TRBJ2-7
ASTLGTGREQF,11,TRBV7-2,TRBD1,TRBJ2-1
ATSRDEGLSSPNNEQF,16,TRBV15,TRBD2,TRBJ2-1
ASSLMGTGGIGANVLT,16,TRBV7-2,TRBD1,TRBJ2-6
ASIQGKGEKLF,11,TRBV2,-,TRBJ1-4
ASSQMGDFPFGANVLT,16,TRBV7-2,-,TRBJ2-6
AISESTSLSLH,11,TRBV10-3,-,TRBJ1-6
ASSYRGRGGYT,11,TRBV28,TRBD1,TRBJ1-2
ATSRLKGGLGGNTIY,15,TRBV15,-,TRBJ1-3
ASSLELGLVSYEQY,14,TRBV11-2,TRBD2,TRBJ2-7
ASRADGALYNEQF,13,TRBV27,-,TRBJ2-1
ASSLAWGGQPQH,12,TRBV5-5,-,TRBJ1-5
ASSVEGRGETQY,12,TRBV9,-,TRBJ2-5
ASSGDRVSQPQH,12,TRBV2,TRBD1,TRBJ1-5
ASSVADSGGAYEQY,14,TRBV9,TRBD2,TRBJ2-7
ATSRAGSANTEAF,13,TRBV15,-,TRBJ1-1
SAKTGHEQY,9,TRBV20-1,-,TRBJ2-7
ASRRLAVITDTQY,13,TRBV6-5,TRBD2,TRBJ2-3
VSQQAGGPLH,10,TRBV6-5,TRBD1,TRBJ1-6
ASSPRQGSGEQY,12,TRBV11-1,TRBD1,TRBJ2-7
ASSVGGGKDGYT,12,TRBV9,-,TRBJ1-2
ASSHSRQGRVYGYT,14,TRBV13,TRBD1,TRBJ1-2
ASGGGYNQPQH,11,TRBV6-6,-,TRBJ1-5
ASSLSGTVPSNQPQH,15,TRBV27,TRBD1,TRBJ1-5
ASSFLSSGGVKNIQY,15,TRBV13,TRBD2,TRBJ2-4
ASSPSRGTGELF,12,TRBV11-2,-,TRBJ2-2
ASSWSAGTVNSPLH,14,TRBV27,TRBD1,TRBJ1-6
ASSFAGGYQETQY,13,TRBV7-9,TRBD2,TRBJ2-5
ASSPDRDGYT,10,TRBV11-1,TRBD1,TRBJ1-2
ASSLIVGGWAEAF,13,TRBV7-9,-,TRBJ1-1
ASSPSLGLPLDEQF,14,TRBV7-8,-,TRBJ2-1
ASSQENRVTNYGYT,14,TRBV4-3,-,TRBJ1-2
ASRVRWSGGYT,11,TRBV11-3,-,TRBJ1-2
ASSEKVGGYRSNTEAF,16,TRBV2,-,TRBJ1-1
ASSSRWVDEQY,11,TRBV11-1,-,TRBJ2-7
ASSQTGQAWMYEQY,14,TRBV3-1/TRBV3-2,TRBD1,TRBJ2-7
ASSIRGSGNTIY,12,TRBV6-5,-,TRBJ1-3
ASSPVAGVDTQY,12,TRBV5-1,TRBD2,TRBJ2-3
ASSIVVGLRADTQY,14,TRBV19,-,TRBJ2-3